This TCR beta chain was retrieved from a study of cytomegalovirus exposure and HLA in healthy donors. Overall study findings and caveats: The finding came from a later analysis; first-cohort TCR clusters tended to co-occur in the roughly 120 validation repertoires.

Comment on this clone: Its antigen remains unknown.

Profiled with immunoSEQ multiplex PCR; TCRdb holds only in-frame clones, not every one. The repertoire holds over 65,000 clones, 94% seen once, with 1.5% to 2% in the top ten. The ends were cut back, 6 bases at V and 4 bases at J, with 15 bases in the middle. Germline values: CDR1 MNHEY, CDR2 SMNVEV (reference sequence). This CDR3 contains 14 residues. The TCR sequence derives from a woman aged 18-35 years in good health and CMV-seropositive. What was sequenced was PBMCs. The chain links TRBV27 to TRBJ1-1, with no clear D. CDR3 DNA sequence: TGTGCCAGCAGCCCTCCTCAGAGGCTCACTGAAGCTTTCTTT. Translation: CASSPPQRLTEAFF.